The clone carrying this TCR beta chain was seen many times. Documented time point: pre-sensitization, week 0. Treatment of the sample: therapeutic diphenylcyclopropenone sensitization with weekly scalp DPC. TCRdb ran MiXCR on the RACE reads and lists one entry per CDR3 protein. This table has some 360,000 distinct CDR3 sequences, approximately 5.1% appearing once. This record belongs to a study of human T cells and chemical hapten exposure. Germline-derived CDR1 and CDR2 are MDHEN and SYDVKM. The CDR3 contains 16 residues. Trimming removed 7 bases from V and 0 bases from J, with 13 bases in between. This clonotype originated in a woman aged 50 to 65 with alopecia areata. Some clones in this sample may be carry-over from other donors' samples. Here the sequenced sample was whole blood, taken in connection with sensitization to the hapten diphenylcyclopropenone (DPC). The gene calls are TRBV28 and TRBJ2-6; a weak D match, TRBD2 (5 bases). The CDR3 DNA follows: TGTGCCAGCACCGGGAAACAGATCTCTGGGGCCAACGTCCTGACTTTC. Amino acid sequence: CASTGKQISGANVLTF.